This T cell receptor (beta chain) was sequenced during a study of cytomegalovirus exposure and HLA in healthy donors. Study observations and caveats: Earlier findings revealed that most TCR beta V segments proved productive either about 90% or about 30% of the time. It was reported that the classifier diagnosed cytomegalovirus status with high specificity and sensitivity in both the original and validation cohorts.

Amplification used 60 Vbeta primers and 13 Jbeta primers. Profiling relied on immunoSEQ multiplex PCR, and the TCRdb table lists in-frame clones only, not all of them. The table has over 150,000 clones, around 72% seen once. The CDR3 spans 16 residues. Germline V CDR1 and CDR2: SGHTA, FQGNSA. Losses at the gene ends were 1 base for V and 5 bases for J; bases not matched to a gene: 7. With regard to this clone: Its antigen is currently unknown.

The J gene is TRBJ1-1, the V gene TRBV7-2; 10 bases map to TRBD1. The TCR originated in a woman in her 50s in good health and CMV-seropositive. Material for sequencing was PBMCs. DNA of the CDR3: TGTGCCAGCAGCTTAGTTGGACAGGGGGTTGGTACTGAAGCTTTCTTT. Protein product: CASSLVGQGVGTEAFF.